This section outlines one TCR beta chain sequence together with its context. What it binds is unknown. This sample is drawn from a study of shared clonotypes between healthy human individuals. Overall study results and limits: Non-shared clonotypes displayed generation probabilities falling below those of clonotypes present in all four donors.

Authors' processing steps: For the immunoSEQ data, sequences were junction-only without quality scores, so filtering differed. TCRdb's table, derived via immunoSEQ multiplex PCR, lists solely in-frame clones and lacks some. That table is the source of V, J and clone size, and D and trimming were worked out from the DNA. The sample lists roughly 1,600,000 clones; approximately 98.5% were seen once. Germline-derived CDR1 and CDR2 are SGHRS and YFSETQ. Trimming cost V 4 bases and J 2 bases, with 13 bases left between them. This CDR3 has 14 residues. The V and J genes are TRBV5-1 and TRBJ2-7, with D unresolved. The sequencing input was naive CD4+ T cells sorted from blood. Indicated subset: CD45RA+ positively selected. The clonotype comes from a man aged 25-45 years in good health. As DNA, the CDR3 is TGCGCCAGCAGCATTAGCCCTCAAACCTACGAGCAGTACTTC. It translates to CASSISPQTYEQYF.